This T cell receptor (beta chain) was captured by sequencing in a study of blood T cells in healthy people across ages. On this clonotype: Its antigen remains unidentified.

Trimming took 5 bases from V and 2 from J; bases not matched to a gene: 7. Germline CDR1 reads MGHRA; CDR2 reads YSYEKL. The length of the CDR3 is 16 residues. A second about 6 to 12 cycle PCR used barcoded and J-beta primers. TCRdb processed the 5' RACE reads anew with MiXCR; each CDR3 protein has one entry. The repertoire holds about 1.8 million distinct CDR3 sequences, less than 50% seen once, with more than 2% in the top ten. Whole-study findings and limits: Donors of long life had a larger count of naive CD4+ cells and greater diversity than aged donors. Correlation between TCR beta diversity and naive T cell percentage was strong.

The chain is built from TRBV4-1 and TRBJ2-1, with TRBD2 matching over 9 bases. The material sequenced was blood. The source of this sequence is a woman between 40 and 55 years old in good health. The CDR3 loop is CASSYPGTSTYNEQFF. DNA of the CDR3: TGCGCCAGCAGCTACCCCGGGACTAGCACCTACAATGAGCAGTTCTTC.